This T cell receptor beta chain was observed in a study of vaccination and CD4 T cells after COVID-19. An Oncomine TCR Beta short-read assay was used to sequence the DNA from cultured CD4+ T cells. TCRdb re-called the PCR reads through MiXCR, storing one row per CDR3 protein. The table records roughly 18,000 distinct CDR3 sequences, about 50% of them present only once. The treatment: approximately nine-day PBMC culture with coronavirus spike peptide pools or control peptides (ViraFEST assay). With respect to this clonotype: The target antigen is unknown.

After removal of 5 bases from V and 8 bases from J, the junction contained 12 bases not matched to a gene. This CDR3 has 15 residues. Germline V gene lookup returns CDR1 DFQATT and CDR2 SNEGSKA (reference sequence). The chain combines TRBV20-1 with TRBJ2-5, with 12 bases fitting TRBD2. The receptor's source is a human donor who had recovered from COVID-19. The sample was CD4+ T cells from blood, cultured in vitro, taken before SARS-CoV-2 vaccination. For the CDR3, the DNA is TGCAGTGCTGTACCTAGCGGGAGGGGGTCCGTCACCCAGTACTTC. It specifies CSAVPSGRGSVTQYF.